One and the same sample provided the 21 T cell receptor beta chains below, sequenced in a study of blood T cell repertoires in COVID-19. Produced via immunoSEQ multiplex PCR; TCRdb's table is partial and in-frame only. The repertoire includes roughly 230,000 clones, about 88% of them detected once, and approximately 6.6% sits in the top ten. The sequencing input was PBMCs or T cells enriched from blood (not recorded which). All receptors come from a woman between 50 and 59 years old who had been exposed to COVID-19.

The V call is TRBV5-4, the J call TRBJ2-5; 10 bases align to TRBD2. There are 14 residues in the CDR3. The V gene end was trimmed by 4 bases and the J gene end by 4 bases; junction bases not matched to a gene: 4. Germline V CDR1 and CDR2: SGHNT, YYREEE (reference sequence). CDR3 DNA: TGTGCCAGCAGCACCGGACTAGCGGCAGAGACCCAGTACTTC. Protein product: CASSTGLAAETQYF.

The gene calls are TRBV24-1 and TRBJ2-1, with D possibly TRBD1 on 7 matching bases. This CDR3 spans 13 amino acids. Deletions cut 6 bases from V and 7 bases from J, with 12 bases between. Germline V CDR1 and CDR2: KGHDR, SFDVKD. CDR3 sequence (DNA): TGTGCCACCAGTCGGCAGGGGGGTAATGAGCAGTTCTTC. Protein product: CATSRQGGNEQFF.

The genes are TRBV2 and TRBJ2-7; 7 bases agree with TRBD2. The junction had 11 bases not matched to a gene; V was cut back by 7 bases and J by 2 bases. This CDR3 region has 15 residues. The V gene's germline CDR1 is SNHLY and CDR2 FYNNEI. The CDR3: CASKQERGTTYEQYF. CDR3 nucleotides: TGTGCCAGCAAACAGGAGCGGGGAACCACCTACGAGCAGTACTTC.

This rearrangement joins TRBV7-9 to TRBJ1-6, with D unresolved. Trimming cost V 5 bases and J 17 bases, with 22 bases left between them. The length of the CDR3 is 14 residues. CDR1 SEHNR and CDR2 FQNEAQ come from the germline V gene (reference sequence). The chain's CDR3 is CASSHSFGREKVHF. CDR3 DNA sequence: TGTGCCAGCAGCCATTCTTTTGGGCGGGAGAAAGTCCACTTT.

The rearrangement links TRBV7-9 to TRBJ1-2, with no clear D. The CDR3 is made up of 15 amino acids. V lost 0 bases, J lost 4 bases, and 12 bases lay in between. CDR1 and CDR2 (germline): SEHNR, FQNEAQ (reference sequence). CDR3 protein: CASSLAGIEVYGYTF. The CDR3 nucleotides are TGTGCCAGCAGCTTAGCCGGGATCGAAGTCTATGGCTACACCTTC.

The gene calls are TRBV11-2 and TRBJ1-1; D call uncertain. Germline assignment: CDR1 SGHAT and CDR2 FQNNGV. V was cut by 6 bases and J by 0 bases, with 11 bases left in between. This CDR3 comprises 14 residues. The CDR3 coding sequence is TGTGCCAGCAGTCCCTCCCCTATGAACACTGAAGCTTTCTTT. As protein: CASSPSPMNTEAFF. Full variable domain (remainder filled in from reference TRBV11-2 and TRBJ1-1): EAGVAQSPRYKIIEKRQSVAFWCNPISGHATLYWYQQILGQGPKLLIQFQNNGVVDDSQLPKDRFSAERLKGVDSTLKIQPAKLEDSAVYLCASSPSPMNTEAFFGQGTRLTVV.

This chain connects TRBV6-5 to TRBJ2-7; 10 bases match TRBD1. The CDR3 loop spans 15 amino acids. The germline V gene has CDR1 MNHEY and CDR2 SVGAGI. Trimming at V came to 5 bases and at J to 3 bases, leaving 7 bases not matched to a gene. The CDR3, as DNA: TGTGCCAGCAGTACCGGGACAGGGGCGGTCTACGAGCAGTACTTC. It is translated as CASSTGTGAVYEQYF.

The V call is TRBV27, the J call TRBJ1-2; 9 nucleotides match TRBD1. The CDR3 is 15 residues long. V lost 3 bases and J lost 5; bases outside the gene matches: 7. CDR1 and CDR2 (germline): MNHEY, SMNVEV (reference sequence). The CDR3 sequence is CASSFSGQGWYGYTF. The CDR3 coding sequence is TGTGCCAGCAGTTTCTCCGGACAGGGGTGGTATGGCTACACCTTC.

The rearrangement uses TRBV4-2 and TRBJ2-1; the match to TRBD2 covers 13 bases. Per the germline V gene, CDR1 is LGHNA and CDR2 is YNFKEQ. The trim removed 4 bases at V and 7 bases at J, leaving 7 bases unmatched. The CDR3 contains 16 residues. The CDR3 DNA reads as TGTGCCAGCAGCCCCGGACTAGCGGGGGAGTCGAATGAGCAGTTCTTC. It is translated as CASSPGLAGESNEQFF.

In DNA form, the CDR3 reads TGTGCCAGCAGGGGCGGGACAGGGGAATATGGCTACACCTTC. It yields the protein CASRGGTGEYGYTF. The gene calls are TRBV3-1 (or the pseudogene TRBV3-2) and TRBJ1-2; 10 bases align to TRBD1. The CDR3 consists of 14 residues. CDR1 and CDR2 from the germline V gene are LGHDT and YNNKEL (reference sequence). Trimming cost V 6 bases and J 5 bases; bases outside gene matches: 6.

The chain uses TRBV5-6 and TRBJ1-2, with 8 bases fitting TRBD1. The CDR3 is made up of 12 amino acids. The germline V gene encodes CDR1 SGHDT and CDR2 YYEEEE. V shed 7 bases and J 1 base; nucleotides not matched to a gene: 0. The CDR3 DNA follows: TGTGCCAGCGGACAGGGTAACTATGGCTACACCTTC. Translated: CASGQGNYGYTF.

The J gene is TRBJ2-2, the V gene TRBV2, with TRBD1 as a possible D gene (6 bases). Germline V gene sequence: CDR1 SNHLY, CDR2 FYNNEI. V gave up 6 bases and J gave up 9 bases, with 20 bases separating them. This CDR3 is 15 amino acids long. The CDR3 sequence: CASRGQRRINRELFF. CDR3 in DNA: TGTGCCAGCAGAGGACAGAGACGCATCAATAGGGAGCTGTTTTTT.

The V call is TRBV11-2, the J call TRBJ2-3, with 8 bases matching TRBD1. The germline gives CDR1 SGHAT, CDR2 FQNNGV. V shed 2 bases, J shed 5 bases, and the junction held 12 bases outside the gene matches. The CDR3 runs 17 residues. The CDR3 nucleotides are TGTGCCAGCAGCTTAAGGGGGACAGGCTTTGGAGGAGATACGCAGTATTTT. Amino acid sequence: CASSLRGTGFGGDTQYF.

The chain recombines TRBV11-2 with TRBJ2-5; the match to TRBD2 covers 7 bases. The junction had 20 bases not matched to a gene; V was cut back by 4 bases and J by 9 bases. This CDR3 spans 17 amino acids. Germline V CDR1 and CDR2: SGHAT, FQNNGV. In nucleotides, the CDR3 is TGTGCCAGCAGCTCCGGCGTACTAGCGACCGGACTATCGGCCCAGTACTTC. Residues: CASSSGVLATGLSAQYF.

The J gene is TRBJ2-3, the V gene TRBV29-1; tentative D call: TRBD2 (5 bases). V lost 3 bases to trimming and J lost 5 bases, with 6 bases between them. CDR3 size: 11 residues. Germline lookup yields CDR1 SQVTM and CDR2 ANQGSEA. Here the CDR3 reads CSVDRGDTQYF. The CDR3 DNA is TGCAGCGTTGATCGGGGAGATACGCAGTATTTT.

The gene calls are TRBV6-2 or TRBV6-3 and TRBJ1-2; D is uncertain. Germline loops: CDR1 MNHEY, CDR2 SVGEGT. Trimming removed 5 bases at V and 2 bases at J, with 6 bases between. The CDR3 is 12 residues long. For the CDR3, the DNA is TGTGCCAGCAGTCGGTCGAACTATGGCTACACCTTC. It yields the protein CASSRSNYGYTF.

The CDR3 region is CASSSLDQTGSGRTDTQYF. DNA for the CDR3: TGTGCCAGCAGCTCCCTGGATCAGACAGGTAGTGGTAGAACAGATACGCAGTATTTT. The rearrangement links TRBV7-9 to TRBJ2-3; weak D call: TRBD1 (6 bases). Germline V gene sequence: CDR1 SEHNR, CDR2 FQNEAQ (reference sequence). Trimming left V 4 bases short and J 3 bases short, with 26 bases between. This CDR3 spans 19 amino acids.

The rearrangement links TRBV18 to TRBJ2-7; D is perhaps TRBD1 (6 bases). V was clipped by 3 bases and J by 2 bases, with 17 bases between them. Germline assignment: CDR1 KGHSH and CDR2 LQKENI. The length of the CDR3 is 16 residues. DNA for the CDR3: TGTGCCAGCTCACCGAATCCCAACAGGGCCCCCTACGAGCAGTACTTC. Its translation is CASSPNPNRAPYEQYF. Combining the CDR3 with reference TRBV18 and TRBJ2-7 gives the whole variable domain NAGVMQNPRHLVRRRGQEARLRCSPMKGHSHVYWYRQLPEEGLKFMVYLQKENIIDESGMPKERFSAEFPKEGPSILRIQQVVRGDSAAYFCASSPNPNRAPYEQYFGPGTRLTVT.

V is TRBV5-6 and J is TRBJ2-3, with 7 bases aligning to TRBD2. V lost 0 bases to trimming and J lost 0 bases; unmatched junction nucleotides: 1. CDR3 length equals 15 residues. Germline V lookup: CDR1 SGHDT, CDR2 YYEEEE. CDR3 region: CASSLVRGSTDTQYF. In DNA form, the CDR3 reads TGTGCCAGCAGCTTGGTGCGGGGGAGCACAGATACGCAGTATTTT.

The CDR3 region has the DNA TGCGCCAGCAGCTTGACCGGGACAGCTGGAAACACCATATATTTT. Translating gives CASSLTGTAGNTIYF. V usage is TRBV5-1 and J usage is TRBJ1-3; 7 nucleotides line up with TRBD1. CDR3 length: 15 residues. Germline CDR1 SGHRS, CDR2 YFSETQ. Unmatched junction bases numbered 3, after V lost 1 base and J lost 2 bases.

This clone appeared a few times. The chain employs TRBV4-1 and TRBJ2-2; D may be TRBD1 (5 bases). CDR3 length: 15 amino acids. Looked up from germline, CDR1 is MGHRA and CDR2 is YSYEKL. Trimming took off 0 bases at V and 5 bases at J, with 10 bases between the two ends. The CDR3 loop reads CASSQERPGTGELFF. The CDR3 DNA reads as TGCGCCAGCAGCCAAGAAAGGCCAGGGACCGGGGAGCTGTTTTTT.